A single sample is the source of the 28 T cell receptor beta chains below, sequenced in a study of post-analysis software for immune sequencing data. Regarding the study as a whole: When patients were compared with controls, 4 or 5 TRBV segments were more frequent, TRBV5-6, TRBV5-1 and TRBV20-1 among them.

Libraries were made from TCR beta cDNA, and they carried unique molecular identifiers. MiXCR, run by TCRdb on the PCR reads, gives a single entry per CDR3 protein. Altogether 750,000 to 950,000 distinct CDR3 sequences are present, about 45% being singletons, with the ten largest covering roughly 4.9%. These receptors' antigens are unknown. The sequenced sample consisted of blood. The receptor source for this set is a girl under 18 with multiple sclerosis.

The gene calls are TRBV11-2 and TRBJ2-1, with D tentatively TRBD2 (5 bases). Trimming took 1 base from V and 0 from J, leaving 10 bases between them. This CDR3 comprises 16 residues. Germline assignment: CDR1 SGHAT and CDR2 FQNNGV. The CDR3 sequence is CASSLGLGSSYNEQFF. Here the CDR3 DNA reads TGTGCCAGCAGCTTAGGCTTAGGGAGCTCCTACAATGAGCAGTTCTTC.

CDR3 in amino acids: CASSQGLAPTDEQFF. In DNA form, the CDR3 reads TGTGCCAGCAGCCAAGGTTTAGCCCCCACCGATGAGCAGTTCTTC. This sequence joins TRBV4-2 and TRBJ2-1; D not certain. Germline loops: CDR1 LGHNA, CDR2 YNFKEQ. V was clipped by 1 base and J by 8 bases, with 15 bases between them. This CDR3 contains 15 residues.

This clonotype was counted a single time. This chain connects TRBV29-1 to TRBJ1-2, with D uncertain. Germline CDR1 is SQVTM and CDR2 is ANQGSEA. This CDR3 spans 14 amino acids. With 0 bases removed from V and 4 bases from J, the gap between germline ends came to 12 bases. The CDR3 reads CSVEDPADAYGYTF. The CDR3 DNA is TGCAGCGTTGAAGATCCCGCCGACGCCTATGGCTACACCTTC.

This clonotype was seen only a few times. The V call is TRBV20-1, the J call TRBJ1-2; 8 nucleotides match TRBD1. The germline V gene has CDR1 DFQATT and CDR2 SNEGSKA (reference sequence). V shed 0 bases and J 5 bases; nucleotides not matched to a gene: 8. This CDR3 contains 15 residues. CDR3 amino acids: CSARDRPTGEYGYTF. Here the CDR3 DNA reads TGCAGTGCTAGAGATAGGCCGACAGGGGAGTATGGCTACACCTTC.

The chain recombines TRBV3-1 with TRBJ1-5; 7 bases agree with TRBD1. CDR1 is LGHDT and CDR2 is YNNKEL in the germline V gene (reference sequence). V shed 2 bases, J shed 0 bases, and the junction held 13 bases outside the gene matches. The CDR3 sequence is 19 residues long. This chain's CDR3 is CASSQTPRTGRNSNQPQHF. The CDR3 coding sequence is TGTGCCAGCAGCCAAACCCCTAGGACAGGACGGAATAGCAATCAGCCCCAGCATTTT.

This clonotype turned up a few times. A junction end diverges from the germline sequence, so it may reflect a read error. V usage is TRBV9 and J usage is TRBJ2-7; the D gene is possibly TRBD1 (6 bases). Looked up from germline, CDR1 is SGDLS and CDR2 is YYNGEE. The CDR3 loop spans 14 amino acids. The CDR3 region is CASSSGASSSEQYF. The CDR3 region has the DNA TGTGCCAGCAGTTCAGGGGCGTCCTCCTCCGAGCAGTACTTC.

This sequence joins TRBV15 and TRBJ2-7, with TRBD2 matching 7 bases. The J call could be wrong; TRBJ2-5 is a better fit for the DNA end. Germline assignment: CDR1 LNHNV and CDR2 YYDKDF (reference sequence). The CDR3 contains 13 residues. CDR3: CAIGLDSSETQYF. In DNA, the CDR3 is TGTGCCATCGGACTAGACTCGTCAGAGACCCAGTACTTC.

The CDR3 loop is CASSSGVLTYEQYF. The CDR3 DNA reads TGTGCCAGCAGTTCAGGGGTGCTTACCTACGAGCAGTACTTC. The chain combines TRBV6-5 with TRBJ2-7, with a weak D call TRBD1 (6 bases). Trimming took 4 bases from V and 2 from J, leaving 12 bases between them. The CDR3 is 14 amino acids. Germline lookup yields CDR1 MNHEY and CDR2 SVGAGI.

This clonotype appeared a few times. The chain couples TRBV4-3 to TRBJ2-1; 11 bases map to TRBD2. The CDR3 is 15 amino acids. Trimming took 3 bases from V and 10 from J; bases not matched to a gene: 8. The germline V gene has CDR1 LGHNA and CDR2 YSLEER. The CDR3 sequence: CASSQRLAGGGEQFF. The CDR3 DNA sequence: TGCGCCAGCAGCCAGCGGCTAGCGGGAGGTGGAGAGCAGTTCTTC.

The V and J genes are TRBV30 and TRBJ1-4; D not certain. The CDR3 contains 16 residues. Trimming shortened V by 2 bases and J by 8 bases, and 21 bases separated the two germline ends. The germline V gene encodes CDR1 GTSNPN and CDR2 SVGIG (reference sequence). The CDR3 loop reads CAWSKPIPGFGEKLFF. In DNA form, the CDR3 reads TGTGCCTGGAGTAAACCGATCCCGGGATTCGGGGAAAAACTGTTTTTT.

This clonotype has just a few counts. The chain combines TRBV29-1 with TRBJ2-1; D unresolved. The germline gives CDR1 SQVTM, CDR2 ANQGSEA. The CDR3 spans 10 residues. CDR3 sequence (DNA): TGCGGCATTAGAACCAATGAGCAGTTCTTC. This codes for CGIRTNEQFF.

The CDR3 is CASSTPSGFREQYF. The CDR3 DNA is TGTGCCAGCAGTACCCCTAGCGGGTTTCGTGAGCAGTACTTC. The gene calls are TRBV28 and TRBJ2-5; 8 positions agree with TRBD2. Germline CDR1 MDHEN, CDR2 SYDVKM. V lost 5 bases to trimming and J lost 11 bases; unmatched junction nucleotides: 13. The CDR3 has 14 amino acids.

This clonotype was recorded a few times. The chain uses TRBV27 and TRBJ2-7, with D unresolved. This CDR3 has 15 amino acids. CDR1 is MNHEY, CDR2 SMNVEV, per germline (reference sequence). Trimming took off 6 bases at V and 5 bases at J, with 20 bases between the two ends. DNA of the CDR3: TGTGCCAGCAGCCCTCGGACCGGGCGAGTCGACGAGCAGTACTTC. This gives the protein CASSPRTGRVDEQYF.

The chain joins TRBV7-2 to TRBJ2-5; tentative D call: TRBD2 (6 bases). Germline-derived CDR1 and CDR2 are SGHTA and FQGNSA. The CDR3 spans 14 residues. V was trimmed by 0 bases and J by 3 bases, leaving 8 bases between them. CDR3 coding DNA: TGTGCCAGCAGCTTAGCGCGCGGGAAAGAGACCCAGTACTTC. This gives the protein CASSLARGKETQYF.

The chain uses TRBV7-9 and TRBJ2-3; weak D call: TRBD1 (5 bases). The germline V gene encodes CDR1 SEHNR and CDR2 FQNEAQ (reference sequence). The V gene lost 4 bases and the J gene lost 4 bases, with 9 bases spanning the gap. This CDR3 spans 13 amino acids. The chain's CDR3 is CASSSRVADTQYF. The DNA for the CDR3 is TGTGCCAGCAGCTCCAGGGTAGCAGATACGCAGTATTTT. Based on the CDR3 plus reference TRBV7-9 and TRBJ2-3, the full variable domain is DTGVSQNPRHKITKRGQNVTFRCDPISEHNRLYWYRQTLGQGPEFLTYFQNEAQLEKSRLLSDRFSAERPKGSFSTLEIQRTEQGDSAMYLCASSSRVADTQYFGPGTRLTVL.

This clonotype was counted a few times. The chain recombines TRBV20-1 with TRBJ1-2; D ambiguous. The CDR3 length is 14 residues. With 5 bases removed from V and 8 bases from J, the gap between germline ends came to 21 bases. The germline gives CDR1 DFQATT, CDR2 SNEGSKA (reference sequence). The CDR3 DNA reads TGCAGTGCTCCCCCCCCGTGGGAGGCTACGGGCTACACCTTC. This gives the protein CSAPPPWEATGYTF.

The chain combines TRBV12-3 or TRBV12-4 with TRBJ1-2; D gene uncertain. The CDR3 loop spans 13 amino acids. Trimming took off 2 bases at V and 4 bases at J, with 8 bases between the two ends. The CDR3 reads CASSLRAGYGYTF. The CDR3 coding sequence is TGTGCCAGCAGTTTAAGGGCAGGCTATGGCTACACCTTC.

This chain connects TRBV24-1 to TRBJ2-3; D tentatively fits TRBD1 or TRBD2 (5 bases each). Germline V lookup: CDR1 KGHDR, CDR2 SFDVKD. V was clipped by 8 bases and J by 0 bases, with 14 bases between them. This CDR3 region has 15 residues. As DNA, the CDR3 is TGTGCCACCAACCGGGGACCCACAAGCACAGATACGCAGTATTTT. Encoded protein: CATNRGPTSTDTQYF.

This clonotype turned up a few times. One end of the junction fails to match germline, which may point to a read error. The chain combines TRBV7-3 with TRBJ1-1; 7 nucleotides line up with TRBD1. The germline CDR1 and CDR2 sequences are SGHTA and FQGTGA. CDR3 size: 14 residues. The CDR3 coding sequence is TGTGCTAGCAGCTTACAGGGGACGAACACTGAAGCTTTCTTT. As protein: CASSLQGTNTEAFF. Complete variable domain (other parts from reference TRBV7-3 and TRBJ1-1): GAGVSQTPSNKVTEKGKYVELRCDPISGHTALYWYRQSLGQGPEFLIYFQGTGAADDSGLPNDRFFAVRPEGSVSTLKIQRTERGDSAVYLCASSLQGTNTEAFFGQGTRLTVV.

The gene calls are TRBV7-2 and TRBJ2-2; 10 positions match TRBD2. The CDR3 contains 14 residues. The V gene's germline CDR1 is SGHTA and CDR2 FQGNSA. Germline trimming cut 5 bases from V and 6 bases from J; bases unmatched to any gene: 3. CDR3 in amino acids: CASSPLAGPGELFF. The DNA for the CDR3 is TGTGCCAGCAGCCCACTAGCGGGGCCCGGGGAGCTGTTTTTT.

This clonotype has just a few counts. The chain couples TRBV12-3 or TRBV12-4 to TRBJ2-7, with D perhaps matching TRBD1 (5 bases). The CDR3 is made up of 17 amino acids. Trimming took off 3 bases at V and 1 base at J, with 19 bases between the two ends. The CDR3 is CASSFEQVGLGSYEQYF. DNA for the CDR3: TGTGCCAGCAGTTTCGAACAGGTCGGATTGGGGTCCTACGAGCAGTACTTC.

This CDR3 reads CASRESLAGATDTQYF. The CDR3 bases are TGTGCCAGCAGGGAAAGTCTAGCGGGAGCCACAGATACGCAGTATTTT. The chain employs TRBV6-1 and TRBJ2-3, with 10 bases identical to TRBD2. Germline V gives CDR1 MNHNS, CDR2 SASEGT. This CDR3 region has 16 residues. With V trimmed by 6 bases and J by 2 bases, 8 bases remained unmatched.

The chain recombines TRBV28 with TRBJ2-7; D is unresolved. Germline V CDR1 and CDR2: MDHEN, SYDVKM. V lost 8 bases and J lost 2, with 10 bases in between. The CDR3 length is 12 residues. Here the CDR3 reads CASWQEAYEQYF. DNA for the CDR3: TGTGCCAGCTGGCAGGAAGCCTACGAGCAGTACTTC.

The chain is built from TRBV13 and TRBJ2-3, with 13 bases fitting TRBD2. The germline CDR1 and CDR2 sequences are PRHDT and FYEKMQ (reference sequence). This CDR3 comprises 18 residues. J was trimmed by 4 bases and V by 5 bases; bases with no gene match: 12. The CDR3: CASSGVGTSGRASDTQYF. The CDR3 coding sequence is TGTGCCAGCAGCGGGGTTGGCACTAGCGGGAGGGCCTCAGATACGCAGTATTTT.

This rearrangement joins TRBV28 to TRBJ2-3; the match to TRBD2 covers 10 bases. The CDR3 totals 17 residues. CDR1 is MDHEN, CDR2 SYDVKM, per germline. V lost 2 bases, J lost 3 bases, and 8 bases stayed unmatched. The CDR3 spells CASSLIPPSGRTDTQYF. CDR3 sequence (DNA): TGTGCCAGCAGTTTAATCCCCCCTAGCGGGAGAACAGATACGCAGTATTTT.

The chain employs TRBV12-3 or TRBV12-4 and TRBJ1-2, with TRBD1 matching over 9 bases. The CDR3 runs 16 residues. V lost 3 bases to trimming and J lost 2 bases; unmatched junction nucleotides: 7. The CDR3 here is CASSLLGQGTNYGYTF. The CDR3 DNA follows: TGTGCCAGCAGTTTGTTGGGACAGGGAACCAACTATGGCTACACCTTC.

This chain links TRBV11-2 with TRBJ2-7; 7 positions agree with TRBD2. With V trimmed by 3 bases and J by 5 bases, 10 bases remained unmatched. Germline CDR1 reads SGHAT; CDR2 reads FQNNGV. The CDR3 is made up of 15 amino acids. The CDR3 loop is CASSFGRQAVDEQYF. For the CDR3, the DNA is TGTGCCAGCAGCTTCGGGAGGCAGGCTGTTGACGAGCAGTACTTC. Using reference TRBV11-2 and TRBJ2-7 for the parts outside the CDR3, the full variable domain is EAGVAQSPRYKIIEKRQSVAFWCNPISGHATLYWYQQILGQGPKLLIQFQNNGVVDDSQLPKDRFSAERLKGVDSTLKIQPAKLEDSAVYLCASSFGRQAVDEQYFGPGTRLTVT.

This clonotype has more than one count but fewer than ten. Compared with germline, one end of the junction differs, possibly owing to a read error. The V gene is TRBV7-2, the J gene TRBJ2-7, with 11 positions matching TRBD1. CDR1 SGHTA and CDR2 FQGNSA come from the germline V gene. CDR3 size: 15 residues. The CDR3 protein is CASSIAGTGGTEQYF. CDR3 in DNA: TGTGCCAGCAGCATAGCCGGGACAGGGGGTACCGAGCAGTACTTC.